A single sample gave rise to the 24 T cell receptor beta chains below, sequenced in a study of technical replicates of blood from a few donors. Profiling relied on immunoSEQ multiplex PCR, and the TCRdb table lists in-frame clones only, not all of them. The sample holds fewer than 45,000 clones, about 96% seen once. The sequenced sample was T cells isolated from PBMCs. The receptor set was obtained from a human donor in good health.

This sequence joins TRBV6-5 and TRBJ1-1; D gene ambiguous. The germline gives CDR1 MNHEY, CDR2 SVGAGI. The CDR3 totals 12 residues. V was cut by 6 bases and J by 4 bases, with 9 bases left in between. The DNA of the CDR3 is TGTGCCAGCAGCCTGCGGGGCACTGAAGCTTTCTTT. Amino acid sequence: CASSLRGTEAFF.

This chain uses TRBV7-9 with TRBJ2-3; the match to TRBD2 covers 14 bases. The J segment lost 4 bases and the V segment lost 7 bases, leaving 16 bases of the junction unmatched. Germline loops: CDR1 SEHNR, CDR2 FQNEAQ (reference sequence). CDR3 length: 19 amino acids. CDR3 DNA sequence: TGTGCCAGCATGGACTCCTGGGGGACTAGCGGGAGAGGGCCAGATACGCAGTATTTT. Amino acid sequence: CASMDSWGTSGRGPDTQYF.

The chain is built from TRBV5-6 and TRBJ1-2; the match to TRBD1 covers 10 bases. Germline loops: CDR1 SGHDT, CDR2 YYEEEE. The CDR3 runs 18 residues. After removal of 3 bases from V and 3 bases from J, the junction contained 14 bases not matched to a gene. This chain's CDR3 is CASSSRIEGQGGYYGYTF. In DNA form, the CDR3 reads TGTGCCAGCAGCTCCAGGATTGAAGGACAGGGGGGTTACTATGGCTACACCTTC.

V and J are TRBV2 and TRBJ2-7; no clear D. The germline V gene has CDR1 SNHLY and CDR2 FYNNEI. The CDR3 length is 14 residues. V shed 2 bases and J shed 1 base, with 9 bases lying between them. The CDR3 nucleotides are TGTGCCAGCAGTGAATTCCGACTGTCCTACGAGCAGTACTTC. Residues: CASSEFRLSYEQYF.

This chain joins TRBV6-5 and TRBJ2-7, with D perhaps TRBD2 (5 bases). Germline loops: CDR1 MNHEY, CDR2 SVGAGI. The CDR3 runs 15 residues. V was trimmed by 0 bases and J by 0 bases, leaving 9 bases between them. CDR3 residues: CASSYSAAASYEQYF. The CDR3 DNA is TGTGCCAGCAGTTACTCCGCAGCGGCCTCCTACGAGCAGTACTTC.

This chain links TRBV7-2 with TRBJ2-1, with 14 positions matching TRBD2. V dropped 3 bases and J dropped 7; count of bases not matched to a gene: 2. The CDR3 has 15 residues. The germline V gene encodes CDR1 SGHTA and CDR2 FQGNSA. CDR3 region: CASSFRTSGRNEQFF. The CDR3 coding sequence is TGTGCCAGCAGCTTCAGGACTAGCGGGAGGAATGAGCAGTTCTTC. Filled out from reference TRBV7-2 and TRBJ2-1, the complete variable domain reads GAGVSQSPSNKVTEKGKDVELRCDPISGHTALYWYRQSLGQGLEFLIYFQGNSAPDKSGLPSDRFSAERTGGSVSTLTIQRTQQEDSAVYLCASSFRTSGRNEQFFGPGTRLTVL.

This rearrangement joins TRBV7-9 to TRBJ2-5, with TRBD2 matching over 10 bases. Per germline, CDR1 SEHNR and CDR2 FQNEAQ (reference sequence). The J segment lost 5 bases and the V segment lost 6 bases, leaving 6 bases of the junction unmatched. CDR3 size: 14 residues. The CDR3 coding sequence is TGTGCCAGCAGTGCAGCGGGAGGGCCTGAGACCCAGTACTTC. It codes for CASSAAGGPETQYF. Full variable domain (missing parts from reference TRBV7-9 and TRBJ2-5): DTGVSQNPRHKITKRGQNVTFRCDPISEHNRLYWYRQTLGQGPEFLTYFQNEAQLEKSRLLSDRFSAERPKGSFSTLEIQRTEQGDSAMYLCASSAAGGPETQYFGPGTRLLVL.

The chain combines TRBV6-1 with TRBJ1-5, with D perhaps TRBD1 (5 bases). V lost 7 bases, J lost 3 bases, and 10 bases lay in between. Germline assignment: CDR1 MNHNS and CDR2 SASEGT. The CDR3 length is 13 residues. The CDR3 nucleotides read TGTGCCAGCAACCCGGGGGACAATCAGCCCCAGCATTTT. It codes for CASNPGDNQPQHF.

This rearrangement joins TRBV6-5 to TRBJ1-4; 8 bases are shared with TRBD1. J lost 8 bases, V lost 6 bases, and 11 bases had no gene match. This CDR3 has 15 amino acids. Germline loops: CDR1 MNHEY, CDR2 SVGAGI. CDR3 protein: CASRSPGTGKEKLFF. The DNA for the CDR3 is TGTGCCAGCAGGAGCCCCGGGACAGGAAAAGAAAAACTGTTTTTT.

Turning to this clone: One end of the junction fails to match germline, which may point to a read error. The J gene is TRBJ2-2, the V gene TRBV7-7; D gene ambiguous. The CDR3 consists of 13 residues. Germline-derived CDR1 and CDR2 are SSHAT and FNYEAQ (reference sequence). CDR3 in amino acids: CASSSISTGELFF. The CDR3 DNA is TGTGCTAGCAGCTCTATTAGCACCGGGGAGCTGTTTTTT.

The chain links TRBV27 to TRBJ2-3; tentative D call: TRBD2 (6 bases). Deletions cut 3 bases from V and 12 bases from J, with 13 bases between. This CDR3 is 12 amino acids long. From germline, CDR1 is MNHEY and CDR2 SMNVEV (reference sequence). The CDR3 region is CASSFGRERQYF. CDR3 DNA: TGTGCCAGCAGTTTTGGGCGGGAACGCCAGTATTTT.

A single count supports this clone. The rearrangement joins TRBV28 to TRBJ2-2; 9 bases match TRBD2. Germline V gene sequence: CDR1 MDHEN, CDR2 SYDVKM. The CDR3 spans 17 residues. V lost 8 bases, J lost 3 bases, and 13 bases stayed unmatched. Written as DNA, the CDR3 is TGTGCCAGCCGCGCTTTTGCGGGAGGGCAGCACACCGGGGAGCTGTTTTTT. This gives the protein CASRAFAGGQHTGELFF.

This chain uses TRBV9 with TRBJ2-4; the match to TRBD2 covers 11 bases. V trimming: 4 bases; J trimming: 0 bases; junction bases outside the gene matches: 6. This CDR3 has 17 amino acids. Per germline, CDR1 SGDLS and CDR2 YYNGEE. The CDR3: CASSPGGLAVAKNIQYF. DNA for the CDR3: TGTGCCAGCAGCCCCGGGGGACTAGCGGTAGCCAAAAACATTCAGTACTTC. Complete variable domain (other parts from reference TRBV9 and TRBJ2-4): DSGVTQTPKHLITATGQRVTLRCSPRSGDLSVYWYQQSLDQGLQFLIQYYNGEERAKGNILERFSAQQFPDLHSELNLSSLELGDSALYFCASSPGGLAVAKNIQYFGAGTRLSVL.

The CDR3 region is CASILWGHNQETQYF. The CDR3 DNA is TGTGCCAGCATCCTATGGGGGCATAACCAAGAGACCCAGTACTTC. The chain has TRBV7-2 and TRBJ2-5; maybe TRBD1 (6 bases). The ends were cut back, 7 bases at V and 0 bases at J, with 15 bases in the middle. The V gene's germline CDR1 is SGHTA and CDR2 FQGNSA. This CDR3 comprises 15 residues. Based on the CDR3 plus reference TRBV7-2 and TRBJ2-5, the full variable domain is GAGVSQSPSNKVTEKGKDVELRCDPISGHTALYWYRQSLGQGLEFLIYFQGNSAPDKSGLPSDRFSAERTGGSVSTLTIQRTQQEDSAVYLCASILWGHNQETQYFGPGTRLLVL.

This chain links TRBV5-6 with TRBJ2-7; the D gene is possibly TRBD2 (5 bases). This CDR3 is 14 amino acids long. Trimming took off 2 bases at V and 6 bases at J, with 15 bases between the two ends. Germline V gene sequence: CDR1 SGHDT, CDR2 YYEEEE. The CDR3 DNA reads as TGTGCCAGCAGCTTCGGCAGGAGGCGGACCGAGCAGTACTTC. Translating gives CASSFGRRRTEQYF.

CDR3 sequence: CASSPRREYYEQYF. CDR3 nucleotide sequence: TGTGCCAGCAGCCCCCGACGGGAGTACTACGAGCAGTACTTC. The gene calls are TRBV9 and TRBJ2-7; a weak D match, TRBD2 (6 bases). The CDR3 has 14 residues. V lost 4 bases to trimming and J lost 3 bases, with 14 bases between them. The germline V gene has CDR1 SGDLS and CDR2 YYNGEE.

The chain has TRBV5-4 and TRBJ2-7; TRBD2 is a possible D gene (5 bases). The ends were cut back, 3 bases at V and 6 bases at J, with 13 bases in the middle. CDR3 length: 13 amino acids. CDR1 and CDR2 from the germline V gene are SGHNT and YYREEE (reference sequence). In nucleotides, the CDR3 is TGTGCCAGCAGCTCGTTCATCGGAGGCGAGCAGTACTTC. It specifies CASSSFIGGEQYF.

This clone was counted a few times. The chain combines TRBV4-1 with TRBJ1-1; a possible D gene is TRBD1 (5 bases). V lost 2 bases to trimming and J lost 6 bases, with 10 bases between them. Per germline, CDR1 MGHRA and CDR2 YSYEKL. This CDR3 is 13 amino acids long. The CDR3 spells CASSQLGGSEAFF. CDR3 sequence (DNA): TGCGCCAGCAGCCAATTGGGGGGGTCTGAAGCTTTCTTT.

The chain employs TRBV9 and TRBJ2-7; TRBD2 matches at 12 bases. CDR1 SGDLS and CDR2 YYNGEE come from the germline V gene. This CDR3 spans 18 amino acids. V dropped 0 bases and J dropped 1; count of bases not matched to a gene: 8. The CDR3 sequence is CASSVAPSGRVFSYEQYF. The CDR3 bases are TGTGCCAGCAGCGTAGCTCCTAGCGGGAGGGTCTTTTCCTACGAGCAGTACTTC.

The chain employs TRBV27 and TRBJ1-2; TRBD1 aligns across 7 bases. CDR1 and CDR2 from the germline V gene are MNHEY and SMNVEV (reference sequence). This CDR3 is 13 amino acids long. V shed 3 bases and J 7 bases; nucleotides not matched to a gene: 5. The chain's CDR3 is CASSLGRGSGYTF. The CDR3 region has the DNA TGTGCCAGCAGTTTGGGCAGGGGGTCTGGCTACACCTTC.

This chain uses TRBV5-4 with TRBJ1-2; D remains unclear. The V gene's germline CDR1 is SGHNT and CDR2 YYREEE (reference sequence). The CDR3 extends over 15 amino acids. V was trimmed by 1 base and J by 4 bases, leaving 14 bases between them. DNA for the CDR3: TGTGCCAGCAGCTTGATGAGGTGGCCGGGCTATGGCTACACCTTC. This sequence encodes CASSLMRWPGYGYTF.

This chain connects TRBV2 to TRBJ2-1; 12 nucleotides match TRBD2. The ends lost 9 bases at V and 4 bases at J; junction bases unmatched: 4. Germline V gene data show CDR1 as SNHLY and CDR2 as FYNNEI. CDR3 length equals 14 residues. CDR3 sequence reads: CASGTSGSYNEQFF. The CDR3 DNA sequence: TGTGCCAGTGGGACTAGCGGGTCGTACAATGAGCAGTTCTTC.

The V gene is TRBV7-9, the J gene TRBJ2-2; possible D gene TRBD2, 5 bases. The germline CDR1 and CDR2 sequences are SEHNR and FQNEAQ (reference sequence). The CDR3 has 16 amino acids. Trimming pared 0 bases from V and 1 base from J, leaving 9 bases between. CDR3 amino acids: CASSLAFGGNTGELFF. DNA of the CDR3: TGTGCCAGCAGCTTAGCATTTGGAGGGAACACCGGGGAGCTGTTTTTT.

The J gene is TRBJ2-2, the V gene TRBV6-4; 7 bases are a match to TRBD2. CDR3 length: 13 amino acids. From germline, CDR1 is MRHNA and CDR2 SNTAGT. J lost 4 bases, V lost 4 bases, and 0 bases had no gene match. The CDR3 is CASSGTSTGELFF. In nucleotides, the CDR3 is TGTGCCAGCAGTGGGACTAGCACCGGGGAGCTGTTTTTT.